This TCR beta chain was captured in a study of blood T cell repertoires in COVID-19. The overall study: Samples representing acute and convalescent COVID-19 were sourced from the United States, Italy and Spain. PBMCs, B-cell-depleted T cells, or T cells were the source of the cDNA or gDNA that made up the material.

Seattle's cohort entered during active infection and was followed longitudinally. In the authors' methods: Amplification of reference gene primers provided the estimated nucleated cell counts. Profiled with immunoSEQ multiplex PCR; TCRdb holds only in-frame clones, not every one. The V and J calls and clone size come from that table; D and trimming were worked out from the DNA. The sample contains tens of thousands of clones, roughly four fifths of which appear only once. What was sequenced was peripheral blood. The sequence was collected from a man between 60 and 70 years old with COVID-19, enrolled during active disease.

CDR3 bases: TGTGCCAGCAGCCTAGGTCGGAGCGGGCTGGATGAGCAGTTCTTC. This encodes CASSLGRSGLDEQFF. The V gene is TRBV11-2, the J gene TRBJ2-1; perhaps TRBD2 as D (6 bases). This CDR3 contains 15 residues. The germline CDR1 and CDR2 sequences are SGHAT and FQNNGV. V lost 5 bases to trimming and J lost 8 bases, with 19 bases between them.